This T cell receptor beta chain was identified in a study of somatic mutations in cytotoxic T cells in rheumatoid arthritis. Study results and limitations: Of 65 patients, about eight had a largest CD8+ clone that exceeded 20% of CD8+ cells.

The CDR3 totals 14 residues. V was shortened by 0 bases and J by 3 bases, with 6 bases between the two germline ends. Germline lookup yields CDR1 MGHRA and CDR2 YSYEKL. For this clone: The antigen remains undetermined.

Sequencing used immunoSEQ multiplex PCR; TCRdb keeps in-frame clones, though not all of them. The table lists around 19,000 clones, 60% to 85% of them singletons. This chain joins TRBV4-1 and TRBJ1-5; no clear D gene. This sequence originates from an adult with rheumatoid arthritis. Sequences were obtained from CD8+ T cells sorted from blood. Here the CDR3 reads CASSQETPNQPQHF. CDR3 nucleotide sequence: TGCGCCAGCAGCCAAGAGACCCCCAATCAGCCCCAGCATTTT.